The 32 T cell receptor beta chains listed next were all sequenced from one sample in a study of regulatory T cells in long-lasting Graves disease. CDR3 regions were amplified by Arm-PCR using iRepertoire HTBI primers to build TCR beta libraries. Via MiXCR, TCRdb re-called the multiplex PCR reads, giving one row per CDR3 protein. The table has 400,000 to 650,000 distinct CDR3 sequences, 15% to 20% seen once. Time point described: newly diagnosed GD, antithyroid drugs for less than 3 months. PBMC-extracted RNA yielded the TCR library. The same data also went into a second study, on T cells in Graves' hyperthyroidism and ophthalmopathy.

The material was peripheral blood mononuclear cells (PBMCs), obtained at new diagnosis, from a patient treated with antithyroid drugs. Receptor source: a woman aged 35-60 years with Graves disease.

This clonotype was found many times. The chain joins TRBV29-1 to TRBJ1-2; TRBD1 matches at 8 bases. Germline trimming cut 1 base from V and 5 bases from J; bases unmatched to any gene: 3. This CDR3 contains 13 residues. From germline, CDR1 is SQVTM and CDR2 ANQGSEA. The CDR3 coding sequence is TGCAGCGTTGAAGTGGACAGGGTTTATGGCTACACCTTC. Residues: CSVEVDRVYGYTF.

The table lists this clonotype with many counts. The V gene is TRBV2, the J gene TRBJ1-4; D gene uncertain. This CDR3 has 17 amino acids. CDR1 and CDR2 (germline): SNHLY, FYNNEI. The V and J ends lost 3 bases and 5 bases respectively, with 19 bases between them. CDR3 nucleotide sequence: TGTGCCAGCAGTGACAGTGTACGGCCAGGCACAAATGAAAAACTGTTTTTT. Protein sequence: CASSDSVRPGTNEKLFF.

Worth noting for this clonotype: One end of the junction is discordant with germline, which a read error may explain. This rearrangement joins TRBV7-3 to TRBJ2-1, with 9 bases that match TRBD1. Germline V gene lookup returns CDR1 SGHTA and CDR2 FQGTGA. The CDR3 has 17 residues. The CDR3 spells CASSPGQGQGRLYEQFF. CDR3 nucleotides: TGCGCCAGCAGCCCCGGACAGGGGCAGGGTCGACTCTACGAGCAGTTCTTC.

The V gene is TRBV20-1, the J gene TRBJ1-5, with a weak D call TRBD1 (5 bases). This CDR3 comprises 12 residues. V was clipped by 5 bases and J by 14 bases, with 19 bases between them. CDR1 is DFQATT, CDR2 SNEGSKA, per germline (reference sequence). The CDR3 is CSAGGNDFPEHF. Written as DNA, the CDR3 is TGCAGTGCTGGGGGTAACGATTTCCCCGAGCATTTT.

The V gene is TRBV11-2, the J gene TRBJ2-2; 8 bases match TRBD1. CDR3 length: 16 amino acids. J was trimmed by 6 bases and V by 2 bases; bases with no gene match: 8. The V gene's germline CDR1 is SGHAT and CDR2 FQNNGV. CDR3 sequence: CASSLPSGQGAGELFF. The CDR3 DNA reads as TGTGCCAGCAGCTTACCCTCCGGACAGGGTGCCGGGGAGCTGTTTTTT.

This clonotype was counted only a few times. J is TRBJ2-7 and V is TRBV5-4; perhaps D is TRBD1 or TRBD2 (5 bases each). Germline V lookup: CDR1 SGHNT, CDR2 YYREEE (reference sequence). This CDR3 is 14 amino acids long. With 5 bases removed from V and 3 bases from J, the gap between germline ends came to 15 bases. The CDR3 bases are TGTGCCAGCAGTCGGGGCCTTAATAACTACGAGCAGTACTTC. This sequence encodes CASSRGLNNYEQYF.

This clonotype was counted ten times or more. DNA for the CDR3: TGCGCCAGCAGCCAACCAGGGCGTATTCGACACGGCTACACCTTC. Its translation: CASSQPGRIRHGYTF. The rearrangement links TRBV4-1 to TRBJ1-2; D may be TRBD1 (5 bases). Germline CDR1 is MGHRA and CDR2 is YSYEKL. The V end lost 2 bases, the J end lost 8 bases, and 18 bases lay between the germline ends. CDR3 size: 15 residues.

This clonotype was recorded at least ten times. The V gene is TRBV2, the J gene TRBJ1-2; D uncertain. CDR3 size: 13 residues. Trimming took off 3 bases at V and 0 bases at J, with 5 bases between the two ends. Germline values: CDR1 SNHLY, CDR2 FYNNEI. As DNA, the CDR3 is TGTGCCAGCAGTGATCCGTCTAACTATGGCTACACCTTC. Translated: CASSDPSNYGYTF.

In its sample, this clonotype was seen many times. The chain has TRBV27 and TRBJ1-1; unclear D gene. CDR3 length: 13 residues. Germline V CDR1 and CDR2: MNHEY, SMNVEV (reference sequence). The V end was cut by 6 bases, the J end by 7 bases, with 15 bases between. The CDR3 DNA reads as TGTGCCAGCAGATTGAGTGGATTGGGTGAAGCTTTCTTT. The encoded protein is CASRLSGLGEAFF.

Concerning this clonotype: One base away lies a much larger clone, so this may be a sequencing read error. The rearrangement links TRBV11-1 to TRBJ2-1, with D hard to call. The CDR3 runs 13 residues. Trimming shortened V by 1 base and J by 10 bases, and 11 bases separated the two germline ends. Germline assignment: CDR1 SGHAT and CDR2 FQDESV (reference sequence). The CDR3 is CASSLGRPYEQFF. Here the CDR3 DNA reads TGTGCCAGCAGCTTAGGAAGACCCTACGAGCAGTTCTTC.

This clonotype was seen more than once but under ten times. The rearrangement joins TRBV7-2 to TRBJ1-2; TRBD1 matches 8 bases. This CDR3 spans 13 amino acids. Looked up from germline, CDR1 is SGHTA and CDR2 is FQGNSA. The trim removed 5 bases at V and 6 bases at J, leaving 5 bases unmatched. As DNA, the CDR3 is TGTGCCAGCAGCGCGGGACAGGCGGATGGCTACACCTTC. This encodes CASSAGQADGYTF. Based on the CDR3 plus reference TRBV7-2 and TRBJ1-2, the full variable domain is GAGVSQSPSNKVTEKGKDVELRCDPISGHTALYWYRQSLGQGLEFLIYFQGNSAPDKSGLPSDRFSAERTGGSVSTLTIQRTQQEDSAVYLCASSAGQADGYTFGSGTRLTVV.

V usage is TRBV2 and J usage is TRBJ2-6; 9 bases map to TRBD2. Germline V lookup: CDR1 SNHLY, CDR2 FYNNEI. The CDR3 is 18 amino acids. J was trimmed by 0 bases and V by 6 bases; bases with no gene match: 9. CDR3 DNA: TGTGCCAGCAGGCCTGCGGGGGGGATTTCCTCTGGGGCCAACGTCCTGACTTTC. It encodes CASRPAGGISSGANVLTF.

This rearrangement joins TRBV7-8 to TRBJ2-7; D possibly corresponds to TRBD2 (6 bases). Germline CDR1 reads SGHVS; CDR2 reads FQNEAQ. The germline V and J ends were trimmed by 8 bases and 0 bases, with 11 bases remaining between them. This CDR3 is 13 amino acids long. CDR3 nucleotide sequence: TGTGCCAGCCTGGGAGGAGCCTCCTACGAGCAGTACTTC. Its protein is CASLGGASYEQYF.

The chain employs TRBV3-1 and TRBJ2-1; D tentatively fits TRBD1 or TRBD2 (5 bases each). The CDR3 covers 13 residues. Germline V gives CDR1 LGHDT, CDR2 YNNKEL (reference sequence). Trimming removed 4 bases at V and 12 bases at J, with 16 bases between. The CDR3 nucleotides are TGTGCCAGCAGCCCCATTGGGGGTACCGTGCAGTTCTTC. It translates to CASSPIGGTVQFF.

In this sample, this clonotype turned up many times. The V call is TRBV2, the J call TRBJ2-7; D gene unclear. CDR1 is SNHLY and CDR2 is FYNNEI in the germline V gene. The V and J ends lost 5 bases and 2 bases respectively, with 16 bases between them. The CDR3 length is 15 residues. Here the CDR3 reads CASSTDLSGTYEQYF. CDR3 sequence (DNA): TGTGCCAGCAGTACGGACCTATCCGGAACCTACGAGCAGTACTTC.

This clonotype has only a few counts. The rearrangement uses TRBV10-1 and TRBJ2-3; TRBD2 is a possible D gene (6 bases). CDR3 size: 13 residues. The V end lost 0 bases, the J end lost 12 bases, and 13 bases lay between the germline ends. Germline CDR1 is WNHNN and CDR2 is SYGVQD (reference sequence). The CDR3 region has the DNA TGCGCCAGCAGTGAGTCGATGCGGGGTATTCAGTATTTT. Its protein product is CASSESMRGIQYF.

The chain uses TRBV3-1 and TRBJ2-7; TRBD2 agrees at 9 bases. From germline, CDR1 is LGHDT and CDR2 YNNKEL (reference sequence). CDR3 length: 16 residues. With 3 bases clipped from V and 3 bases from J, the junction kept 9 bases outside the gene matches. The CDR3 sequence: CASSQGLAGTRYEQYF. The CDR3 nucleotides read TGTGCCAGCAGCCAGGGGCTAGCGGGGACCCGCTACGAGCAGTACTTC.

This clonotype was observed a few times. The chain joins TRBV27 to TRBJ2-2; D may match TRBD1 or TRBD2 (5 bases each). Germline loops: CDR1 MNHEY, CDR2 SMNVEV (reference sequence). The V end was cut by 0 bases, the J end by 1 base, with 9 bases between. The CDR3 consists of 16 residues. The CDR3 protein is CASSLSNGGNTGELFF. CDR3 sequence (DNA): TGTGCCAGCAGTTTATCGAATGGGGGGAACACCGGGGAGCTGTTTTTT.

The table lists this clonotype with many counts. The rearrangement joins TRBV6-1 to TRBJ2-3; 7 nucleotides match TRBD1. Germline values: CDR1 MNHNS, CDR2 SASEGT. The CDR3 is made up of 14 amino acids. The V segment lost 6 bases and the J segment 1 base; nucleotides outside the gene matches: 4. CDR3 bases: TGTGCCAGCAGGACTACAGGGGGCACAGATACGCAGTATTTT. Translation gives CASRTTGGTDTQYF.

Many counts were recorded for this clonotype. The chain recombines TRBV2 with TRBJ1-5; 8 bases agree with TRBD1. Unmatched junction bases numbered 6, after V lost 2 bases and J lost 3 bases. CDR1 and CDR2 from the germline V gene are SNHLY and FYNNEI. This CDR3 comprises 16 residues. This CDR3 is CASSELRTGNNQPQHF. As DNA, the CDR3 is TGTGCCAGCAGTGAATTGCGGACAGGGAACAATCAGCCCCAGCATTTT.

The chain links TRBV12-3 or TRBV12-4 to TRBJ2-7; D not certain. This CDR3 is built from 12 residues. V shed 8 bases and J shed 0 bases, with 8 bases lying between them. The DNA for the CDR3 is TGTGCCAGCGCGATTAGCTCCTACGAGCAGTACTTC. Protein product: CASAISSYEQYF.

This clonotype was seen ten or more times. CDR3 sequence (DNA): TGTGCCAGCAGTTTCCCGGGACAGGACTATGGCTACACCTTC. It specifies CASSFPGQDYGYTF. The chain is built from TRBV28 and TRBJ1-2; 8 bases match TRBD1. V lost 3 bases, J lost 3 bases, and 3 bases stayed unmatched. CDR1 MDHEN and CDR2 SYDVKM come from the germline V gene. The CDR3 length is 14 residues.

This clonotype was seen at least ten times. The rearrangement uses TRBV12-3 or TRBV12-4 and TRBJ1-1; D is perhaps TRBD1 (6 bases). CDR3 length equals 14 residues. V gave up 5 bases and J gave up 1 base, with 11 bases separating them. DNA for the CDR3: TGTGCCAGCAGTAAGGGGGTTGAGAACACTGAAGCTTTCTTT. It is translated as CASSKGVENTEAFF.

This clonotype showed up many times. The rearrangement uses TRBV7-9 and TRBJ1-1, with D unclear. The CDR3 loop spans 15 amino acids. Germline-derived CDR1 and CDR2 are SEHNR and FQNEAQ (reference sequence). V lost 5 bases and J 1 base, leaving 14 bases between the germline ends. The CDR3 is CASSAMGNTNTEAFF. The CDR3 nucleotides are TGTGCCAGCAGCGCCATGGGCAACACGAACACTGAAGCTTTCTTT.

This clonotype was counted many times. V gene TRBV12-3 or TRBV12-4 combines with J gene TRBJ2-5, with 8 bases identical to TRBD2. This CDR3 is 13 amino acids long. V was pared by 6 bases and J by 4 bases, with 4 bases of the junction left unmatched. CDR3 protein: CASSFGGGETQYF. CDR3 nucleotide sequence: TGTGCCAGCAGCTTCGGGGGGGGAGAGACCCAGTACTTC.

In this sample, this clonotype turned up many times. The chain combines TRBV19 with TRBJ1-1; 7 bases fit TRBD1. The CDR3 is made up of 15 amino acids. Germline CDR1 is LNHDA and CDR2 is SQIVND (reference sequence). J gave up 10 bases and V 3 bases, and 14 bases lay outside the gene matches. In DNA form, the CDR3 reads TGTGCCAGTAGTATTACTAACGTTGAGGGGGCCCGAGCTTTCTTT. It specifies CASSITNVEGARAFF.

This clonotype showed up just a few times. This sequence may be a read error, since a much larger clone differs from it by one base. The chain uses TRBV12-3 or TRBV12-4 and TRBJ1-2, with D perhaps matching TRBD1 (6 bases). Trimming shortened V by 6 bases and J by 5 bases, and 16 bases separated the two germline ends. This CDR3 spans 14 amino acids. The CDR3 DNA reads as TGTGCCAGCAGCCTGGACAGTATTGATTATGGCTACACCTTC. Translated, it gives CASSLDSIDYGYTF.

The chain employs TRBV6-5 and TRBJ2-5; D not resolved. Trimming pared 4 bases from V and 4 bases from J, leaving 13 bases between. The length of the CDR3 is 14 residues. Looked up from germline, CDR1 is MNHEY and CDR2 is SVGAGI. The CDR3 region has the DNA TGTGCCAGCAGTTCCTCAAACTCGGCAGAGACCCAGTACTTC. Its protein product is CASSSSNSAETQYF.

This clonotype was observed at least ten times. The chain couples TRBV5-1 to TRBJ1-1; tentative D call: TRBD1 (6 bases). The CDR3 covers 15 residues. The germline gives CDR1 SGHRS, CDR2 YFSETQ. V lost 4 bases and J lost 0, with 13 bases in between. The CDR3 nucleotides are TGCGCCAGCAGCACCCGACAGGCGATGAACACTGAAGCTTTCTTT. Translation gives CASSTRQAMNTEAFF.

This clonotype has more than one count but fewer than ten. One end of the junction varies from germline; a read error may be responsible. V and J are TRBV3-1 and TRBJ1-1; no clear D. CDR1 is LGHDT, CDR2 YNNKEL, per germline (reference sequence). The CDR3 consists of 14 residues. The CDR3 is CASSQESVNTVAFF. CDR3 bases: TGTGCCAGCAGCCAAGAATCGGTGAACACTGTAGCTTTCTTT.

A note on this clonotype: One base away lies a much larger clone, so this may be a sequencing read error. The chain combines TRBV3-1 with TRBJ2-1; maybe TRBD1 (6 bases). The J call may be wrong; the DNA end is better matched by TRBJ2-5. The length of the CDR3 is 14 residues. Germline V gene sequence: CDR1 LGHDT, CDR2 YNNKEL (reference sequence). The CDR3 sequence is CASSTRQVQGTQYF. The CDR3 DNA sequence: TGTGCCAGCAGCACCCGACAGGTACAAGGGACCCAGTACTTC.

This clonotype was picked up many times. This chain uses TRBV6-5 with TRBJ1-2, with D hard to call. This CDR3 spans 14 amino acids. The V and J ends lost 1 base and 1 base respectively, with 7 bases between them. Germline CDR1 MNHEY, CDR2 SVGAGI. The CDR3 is CASSYLADNYGYTF. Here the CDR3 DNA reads TGTGCCAGCAGTTACTTGGCAGATAACTATGGCTACACCTTC.